This TCR beta chain stems from a study of blood T cell repertoires in COVID-19. On the study more broadly: Nucleic acid was either cDNA or gDNA, and it came from T cells, B-cell-depleted T cells, or PBMCs.

Original methodology: Amplification with reference gene primers provided the estimates of nucleated cell counts. Generated by immunoSEQ multiplex PCR, the TCRdb table keeps only in-frame clones and is missing some. V and J calls and clone size come straight from that table; D and trimming were deduced from the DNA. The table records about 200,000 clones, 70% to 90% of them present only once. In germline, CDR1 is SNHLY, CDR2 FYNNEI. The CDR3 extends over 15 amino acids. Losses at the gene ends were 7 bases for V and 6 bases for J; bases not matched to a gene: 11. The chain recombines TRBV2 with TRBJ1-4, with 7 nucleotides matching TRBD1. The clonotype was recovered from a man older than 75 with acute or convalescent COVID-19. Sequencing was performed on peripheral blood. The DNA for the CDR3 is TGTGCCAGCAACCCCGACAGGGTTACTTATGAAAAACTGTTTTTT. Translated, it gives CASNPDRVTYEKLFF.